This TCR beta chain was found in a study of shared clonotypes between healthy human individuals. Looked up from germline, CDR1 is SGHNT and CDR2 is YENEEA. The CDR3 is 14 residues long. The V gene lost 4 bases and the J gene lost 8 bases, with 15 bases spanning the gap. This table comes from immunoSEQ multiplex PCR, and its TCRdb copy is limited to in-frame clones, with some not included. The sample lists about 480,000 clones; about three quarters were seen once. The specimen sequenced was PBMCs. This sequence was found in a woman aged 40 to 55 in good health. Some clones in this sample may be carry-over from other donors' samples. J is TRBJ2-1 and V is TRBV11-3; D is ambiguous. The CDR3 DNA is TGTGCCAGCAGCTCCAACTCCCTCGAAGATGAGCAGTTCTTC. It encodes CASSSNSLEDEQFF.